Below are 7 T cell receptor beta chains sequenced from a single sample in a study of T cells in localized non-small cell lung cancer. Generated by immunoSEQ multiplex PCR, the TCRdb table keeps only in-frame clones and is missing some. The table lists about 21,000 clones, roughly nine tenths of them singletons. Sequenced material: PBMCs, taken before any cancer treatment. These receptors were obtained from a man between 40 and 70 years old with stage II squamous cell lung carcinoma.

This chain connects TRBV6-1 to TRBJ1-3; D is uncertain. V lost 9 bases and J 0 bases, leaving 12 bases between the germline ends. CDR3 length equals 14 residues. Germline CDR1 is MNHNS and CDR2 is SASEGT. The CDR3 nucleotides are TGTGCCAGTTCAACAGTCGACTCTGGAAACACCATATATTTT. It codes for CASSTVDSGNTIYF.

The genes are TRBV5-1 and TRBJ2-5; TRBD2 might be the D (6 bases). Per germline, CDR1 SGHRS and CDR2 YFSETQ. The CDR3 extends over 14 amino acids. Trimming pared 1 base from V and 5 bases from J, leaving 12 bases between. This CDR3 reads CASSLLEGLETQYF. Here the CDR3 DNA reads TGCGCCAGCAGCTTGTTGGAGGGGCTGGAGACCCAGTACTTC.

The chain links TRBV7-6 to TRBJ2-2; D unresolved. The CDR3 is made up of 14 amino acids. CDR1 is SGHVS, CDR2 FNYEAQ, per germline. Between the trimmed V and J ends, which lost 1 base and 3 bases, there was a span of 6 bases. CDR3 nucleotide sequence: TGTGCCAGCAGCTTAGAACAGTACACCGGGGAGCTGTTTTTT. Its protein is CASSLEQYTGELFF.

The chain uses TRBV6-1 and TRBJ2-7, with D perhaps TRBD1 (5 bases). V was pared by 1 base and J by 0 bases, with 7 bases between. Germline CDR1 is MNHNS and CDR2 is SASEGT. The CDR3 contains 14 residues. CDR3 in DNA: TGTGCCAGCAGTGAAGACAGGAGCTCCTACGAGCAGTACTTC. Translated, it gives CASSEDRSSYEQYF.

This clone appeared once. The chain uses TRBV6-5 and TRBJ1-2; D gene unclear. Trimming cost V 5 bases and J 4 bases, with 11 bases left between them. CDR3 length equals 13 residues. Germline assignment: CDR1 MNHEY and CDR2 SVGAGI. This CDR3 reads CASSKGSFYGYTF. Here the CDR3 DNA reads TGTGCCAGCAGTAAAGGTTCGTTCTATGGCTACACCTTC.

This clone has more than one count but fewer than ten. The V and J genes are TRBV10-3 and TRBJ2-1; 7 nucleotides align to TRBD2. CDR3 length: 13 amino acids. Germline lookup yields CDR1 ENHRY and CDR2 SYGVKD. V was clipped by 6 bases and J by 7 bases; unmatched bases: 6. CDR3 protein: CAIRGVSGNEQFF. As DNA, the CDR3 is TGTGCCATCAGAGGGGTTAGCGGGAATGAGCAGTTCTTC.

The V call is TRBV7-2, the J call TRBJ2-5, with D tentatively TRBD2 (6 bases). There are 15 residues in the CDR3. The V end was cut by 1 base, the J end by 5 bases, with 14 bases between. The germline CDR1 and CDR2 sequences are SGHTA and FQGNSA. In DNA, the CDR3 is TGTGCCAGCAGCTTAGGCGGGGCTGGACGGGAGACCCAGTACTTC. It yields the protein CASSLGGAGRETQYF.